This T cell receptor beta chain was sequenced for a study of blood T cell repertoires in COVID-19 (dated by TCRdb to 2019 to 2021). Regarding the study in general: Samples from collaborators originated in the United States, Italy and Spain and spanned both the acute and convalescent phases of COVID-19. The material from the prospective study consisted of cDNA or gDNA derived from T cells, B-cell-depleted T cells, or PBMCs. The dataset comprised deeply sampled blood TCRbeta repertoires from subjects exposed to, actively infected with, or recovered from COVID-19. The repertoires were made available in a free public database intended to serve as a resource for research on the immune response to SARS-CoV-2. The samples were drawn from two sources: the first 160 participants of the ongoing ImmuneRACE study, and fewer than 1,500 subjects contributed by 6 global collaborators. The sample metadata nearly always contained a de-identified subject ID, COVID-19 status, age in years and sex. HLA class I and class II types, where available, came from metadata supplied by the sample provider rather than from assay-based typing.

From the cysteine through the phenylalanine, the CDR3 covers 16 amino acids. The only DNA kept is the CDR3, 48 bases in frame from the first base. Germline trimming: 6 bases from V, 10 bases from J; junction bases outside gene matches: 14. As encoded in the germline V gene, CDR1 is MDHEN while CDR2 is SYDVKM. Whole blood was collected in K2EDTA tubes by collaborating institutions according to the institutions' own protocols. For TCRbeta analysis, collaborators shipped samples in one of three forms: frozen whole blood, isolated PBMCs, or DNA extracted from either of those sample types. For this clone: Its recognized antigen is unknown. No base quality values were provided; no much bigger clone lies one nucleotide off.

Here is what the overall study found, with its caveats: The amount of clinical and demographic metadata varied by source and participant and was provided uncurated.

TCRbeta CDR3 regions were amplified from genomic DNA by means of the immunoSEQ Assay, a bias-controlled multiplex PCR. Regarding the original processing steps: Within the assay, amplification of reference gene primers was used to estimate how many nucleated cells each sample contained. Sequence reads were collapsed and filtered to measure the absolute abundance of every unique TCRbeta CDR3 rearrangement. For each sample, productive Simpson clonality was calculated as the square root of Simpson's diversity index over productive rearrangements. Not all clones reach the TCRdb copy of this immuneACCESS table, which keeps in-frame sequences only. Checked studies attribute under half of the gap to unresolved V genes and leave the rest unexplained. V, J and clone size derive from that table, while D and trimming were established from the DNA sequence. This sample gives about 21,000 clones in total; roughly 78% of them show up just once. The top ten hold roughly 50% of the sample.

Sequencing input: peripheral blood. This sequence was found in an elderly man with acute or convalescent COVID-19. This receptor chain uses TRBV28 and TRBJ1-6; TRBD1 matches 8 bases in the middle. The DNA is TGTGCCAGCAGAGGTCCCGGGACAGGAGTTGTGTCACCCCTCCACTTT. Protein translation: CASRGPGTGVVSPLHF.